The 6 T cell receptor beta chains given below trace back to one sample, sequenced in a study of graft-versus-host responses after intestinal transplantation (dated by TCRdb to the early 2020s). The library came from the immunoSEQ multiplex PCR assay. TCRdb holds this immuneACCESS table with in-frame rearrangements only. Some clones are missing; in checked studies, unresolved V genes explain under half, and the rest has no known cause. A total of about 120,000 clones appear in this sample, about nine tenths of them only once. The ten largest clones capture approximately 0.17% of the sample. Their antigens remain unidentified. Reading the label with the study, this specimen's time point is: cells obtained before transplantation from donor or recipient. Source: unstimulated CD4+ T cells sorted from spleen or lymph node cells, taken before intestinal transplant. Receptors originate from a human donor who received an intestinal transplant.

V is TRBV5-8 and J is TRBJ2-7, with 9 positions matching TRBD1. The length of the CDR3 is 16 residues. Trimming cost V 0 bases and J 1 base; bases outside gene matches: 5. The germline V gene has CDR1 SGHTS and CDR2 YDEGEE. The CDR3 nucleotides read TGTGCCAGCAGCTTGGGGAACAGGGGGCTGTCCTACGAGCAGTACTTC. Its translation is CASSLGNRGLSYEQYF.

This clone was counted a single time. This chain links TRBV20-1 with TRBJ2-3; D may be TRBD1 (6 bases). The V gene's germline CDR1 is DFQATT and CDR2 SNEGSKA (reference sequence). The CDR3 runs 11 residues. Deletions cut 5 bases from V and 4 bases from J, with 7 bases between. The CDR3 here is CSAPGADTQYF. The CDR3 region has the DNA TGCAGTGCTCCAGGGGCAGATACGCAGTATTTT.

The chain joins TRBV2 to TRBJ1-5; no clear D gene. V was trimmed by 6 bases and J by 5 bases, leaving 8 bases between them. CDR1 and CDR2 from the germline V gene are SNHLY and FYNNEI. The CDR3 length is 12 residues. CDR3 region: CASRNQDQPQHF. Here the CDR3 DNA reads TGTGCCAGCAGGAACCAGGATCAGCCCCAGCATTTT.

This clone was seen a single time. J is TRBJ2-1 and V is TRBV28; TRBD2 might be the D (6 bases). This CDR3 spans 17 amino acids. The V end lost 1 base, the J end lost 0 bases, and 13 bases lay between the germline ends. Germline assignment: CDR1 MDHEN and CDR2 SYDVKM. CDR3 region: CASSLSTGVGSYNEQFF. The CDR3 DNA reads as TGTGCCAGCAGTTTATCCACGGGGGTAGGCTCCTACAATGAGCAGTTCTTC.

This chain joins TRBV10-1 and TRBJ2-5; the match to TRBD2 covers 11 bases. Germline loops: CDR1 WNHNN, CDR2 SYGVQD (reference sequence). This CDR3 is 15 amino acids long. V dropped 5 bases and J dropped 6; count of bases not matched to a gene: 8. CDR3 loop: CASSPSLTSGKTQYF. The CDR3 bases are TGCGCCAGCAGTCCCTCCCTGACTAGCGGGAAGACCCAGTACTTC.

The CDR3 region has the DNA TGTGCCAGCAGTTACACGCAGGGTCTCTACGAGCAGTACTTC. Its protein is CASSYTQGLYEQYF. The chain uses TRBV6-5 and TRBJ2-7; D possibly corresponds to TRBD1 (5 bases). CDR3 length equals 14 residues. V lost 2 bases and J 3 bases, leaving 11 bases between the germline ends. Looked up from germline, CDR1 is MNHEY and CDR2 is SVGAGI.